These 14 T cell receptor beta chains were all obtained from the same sample, sequenced in a study of cytomegalovirus exposure and HLA in healthy donors. Vbeta (60) and Jbeta (13) primers were used in the PCR. This table comes from immunoSEQ multiplex PCR, and its TCRdb copy is limited to in-frame clones, with some not included. Of under 130,000 clones listed, roughly two thirds are singletons. Sequencing was performed on PBMCs. The source of these receptors is a man aged 25 to 45 in good health and CMV-seronegative.

This clone was observed a handful of times. The rearrangement links TRBV6-5 to TRBJ2-7; TRBD1 matches 8 bases. CDR1 is MNHEY and CDR2 is SVGAGI in the germline V gene. Losses at the gene ends were 4 bases for V and 3 bases for J; bases not matched to a gene: 11. CDR3 length: 16 amino acids. CDR3 DNA: TGTGCCAGCAGTTCTCGGACAGGGATAGGTCTCTACGAGCAGTACTTC. This codes for CASSSRTGIGLYEQYF.

CDR3 sequence reads: CASSPGGRQGTRDEQFF. CDR3 nucleotides: TGTGCCAGCAGCCCCGGCGGGCGGCAGGGGACCCGGGATGAGCAGTTCTTC. J is TRBJ2-1 and V is TRBV5-4, with a tentative D call TRBD1 (6 bases). This CDR3 has 17 amino acids. Trimming took off 4 bases at V and 8 bases at J, with 25 bases between the two ends. Germline values: CDR1 SGHNT, CDR2 YYREEE (reference sequence). Supplemented by reference TRBV5-4 and TRBJ2-1, the full variable domain reads ETGVTQSPTHLIKTRGQQVTLRCSSQSGHNTVSWYQQALGQGPQFIFQYYREEENGRGNFPPRFSGLQFPNYSSELNVNALELDDSALYLCASSPGGRQGTRDEQFFGPGTRLTVL.

The sample holds one count of this clone. The genes are TRBV9 and TRBJ2-3; 10 nucleotides line up with TRBD2. The germline CDR1 and CDR2 sequences are SGDLS and YYNGEE. The CDR3 is 16 amino acids. V dropped 3 bases and J dropped 4; count of bases not matched to a gene: 8. The CDR3 coding sequence is TGTGCCAGCAGCGCTAGCGGGAGACGGTCTCCAGATACGCAGTATTTT. Its protein product is CASSASGRRSPDTQYF.

The chain joins TRBV6-1 to TRBJ2-3; the D gene is possibly TRBD1 (5 bases). V was clipped by 4 bases and J by 4 bases, with 9 bases between them. The germline V gene has CDR1 MNHNS and CDR2 SASEGT. The CDR3 covers 13 residues. The DNA for the CDR3 is TGTGCCAGCAGTGTACTCAGGGCAGATACGCAGTATTTT. Translating it yields CASSVLRADTQYF.

The chain recombines TRBV19 with TRBJ1-5, with TRBD1 matching over 11 bases. The CDR3 extends over 15 amino acids. Germline CDR1 is LNHDA and CDR2 is SQIVND (reference sequence). V lost 1 base to trimming and J lost 11 bases; unmatched junction nucleotides: 7. The CDR3 spells CASSIGGQGVTTQHF. The CDR3 DNA reads TGTGCCAGTAGTATAGGGGGACAGGGGGTAACGACCCAGCATTTT.

The CDR3 DNA is TGTGCCAGCAAACGTGAGCCCGGCAGGGTAACCTACAATGAGCAGTTCTTC. Its protein product is CASKREPGRVTYNEQFF. The chain links TRBV7-6 to TRBJ2-1, with a tentative D call TRBD1 (5 bases). V dropped 7 bases and J dropped 2 bases, with 21 bases sitting between them. Germline CDR1 is SGHVS and CDR2 is FNYEAQ. The CDR3 covers 17 residues.

V is TRBV5-4 and J is TRBJ2-3; TRBD2 matches at 14 bases. Germline assignment: CDR1 SGHNT and CDR2 YYREEE (reference sequence). V lost 5 bases and J lost 6; bases outside the gene matches: 8. This CDR3 is built from 16 residues. Here the CDR3 DNA reads TGTGCCAGCAGGCCGGGACTAGCGGGAGTGGGTGATACGCAGTATTTT. Its translation: CASRPGLAGVGDTQYF.

This clone was counted a few times. The chain links TRBV6-6 to TRBJ1-4; 7 nucleotides line up with TRBD1. This CDR3 has 14 residues. V trimming: 6 bases; J trimming: 5 bases; junction bases outside the gene matches: 6. Germline V gene sequence: CDR1 MNHNY, CDR2 SVGAGI (reference sequence). Written as DNA, the CDR3 is TGTGCCAGCAGGCAGACAGGGTTCAATGAAAAACTGTTTTTT. As protein: CASRQTGFNEKLFF.

This clone has more than one count but fewer than ten. The CDR3 DNA is TGTGCCAGCTCGAACAGGTCTGGGGCGGATACGCAGTATTTT. Translation gives CASSNRSGADTQYF. This chain connects TRBV18 to TRBJ2-3, with D possibly matching TRBD1 (5 bases). Germline V CDR1 and CDR2: KGHSH, LQKENI. The CDR3 contains 14 residues. V lost 6 bases and J 6 bases, leaving 16 bases between the germline ends.

The V gene is TRBV7-2, the J gene TRBJ2-2; 9 positions agree with TRBD1. The CDR3 length is 16 residues. The J segment lost 7 bases and the V segment lost 5 bases, leaving 11 bases of the junction unmatched. CDR1 SGHTA and CDR2 FQGNSA come from the germline V gene. For the CDR3, the DNA is TGTGCCAGCAGCCCCGGACAGGGGAGAGGTTTCGGGGAGCTGTTTTTT. It yields the protein CASSPGQGRGFGELFF.

The chain couples TRBV29-1 to TRBJ1-4; D is possibly TRBD1 (6 bases). This CDR3 contains 15 residues. Germline V CDR1 and CDR2: SQVTM, ANQGSEA. Between the trimmed V and J ends, which lost 1 base and 8 bases, there was a span of 17 bases. The CDR3 bases are TGCAGCGTTGAAGCCCCTGGGAGGGGGGACGAAAAACTGTTTTTT. It specifies CSVEAPGRGDEKLFF.

The V call is TRBV13, the J call TRBJ2-1; D might be TRBD2 (5 bases). Germline CDR1 PRHDT, CDR2 FYEKMQ (reference sequence). The V and J ends lost 5 bases and 6 bases respectively, with 14 bases between them. The length of the CDR3 is 14 residues. The CDR3 region is CASSGGTWGNEQFF. Written as DNA, the CDR3 is TGTGCCAGCAGCGGAGGCACTTGGGGCAATGAGCAGTTCTTC.

Only a few counts were recorded for this clone. The chain joins TRBV7-8 to TRBJ1-2; D is perhaps TRBD1 (5 bases). Germline CDR1 SGHVS, CDR2 FQNEAQ. Trimming cost V 4 bases and J 0 bases, with 12 bases left between them. The CDR3 length is 15 residues. The chain's CDR3 is CASSSRTQTNYGYTF. The CDR3 nucleotides are TGTGCCAGCAGCTCCCGGACACAAACTAACTATGGCTACACCTTC.

The chain combines TRBV9 with TRBJ2-5; 7 nucleotides agree with TRBD1. The CDR3 sequence is 14 residues long. Per the germline V gene, CDR1 is SGDLS and CDR2 is YYNGEE. J was trimmed by 9 bases and V by 0 bases; bases with no gene match: 8. This chain's CDR3 is CASSVEVGGLAQYF. DNA for the CDR3: TGTGCCAGCAGCGTAGAAGTAGGGGGCTTGGCCCAGTACTTC.